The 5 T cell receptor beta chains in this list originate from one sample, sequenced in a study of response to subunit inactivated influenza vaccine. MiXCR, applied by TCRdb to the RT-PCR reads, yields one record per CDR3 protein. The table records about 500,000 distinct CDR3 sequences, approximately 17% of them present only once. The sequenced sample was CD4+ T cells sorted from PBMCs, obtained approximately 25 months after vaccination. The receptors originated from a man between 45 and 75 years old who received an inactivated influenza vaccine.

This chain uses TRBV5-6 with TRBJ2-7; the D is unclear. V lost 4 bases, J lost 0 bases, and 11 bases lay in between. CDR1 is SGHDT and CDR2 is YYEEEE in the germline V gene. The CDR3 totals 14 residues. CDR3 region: CASSPVPVSYEQYF. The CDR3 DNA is TGTGCCAGCAGCCCCGTCCCAGTCTCCTACGAGCAGTACTTC.

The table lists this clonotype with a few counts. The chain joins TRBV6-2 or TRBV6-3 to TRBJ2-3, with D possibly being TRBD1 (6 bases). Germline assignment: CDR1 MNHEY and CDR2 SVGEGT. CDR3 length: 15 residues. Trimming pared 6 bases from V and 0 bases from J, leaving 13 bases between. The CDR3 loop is CASRPYRESTDTQYF. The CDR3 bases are TGTGCCAGCAGACCTTACAGGGAGAGCACAGATACGCAGTATTTT.

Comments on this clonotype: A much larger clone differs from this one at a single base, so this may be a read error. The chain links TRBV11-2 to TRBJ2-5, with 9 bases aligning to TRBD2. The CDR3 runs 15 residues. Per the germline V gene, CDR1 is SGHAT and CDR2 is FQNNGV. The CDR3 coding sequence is TGTTCCAGCAGCGGAAAGGCGGGAGGGCCTGAGACCCAGTACTTC. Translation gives CSSSGKAGGPETQYF. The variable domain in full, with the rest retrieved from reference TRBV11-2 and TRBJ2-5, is EAGVAQSPRYKIIEKRQSVAFWCNPISGHATLYWYQQILGQGPKLLIQFQNNGVVDDSQLPKDRFSAERLKGVDSTLKIQPAKLEDSAVYLCSSSGKAGGPETQYFGPGTRLLVL.

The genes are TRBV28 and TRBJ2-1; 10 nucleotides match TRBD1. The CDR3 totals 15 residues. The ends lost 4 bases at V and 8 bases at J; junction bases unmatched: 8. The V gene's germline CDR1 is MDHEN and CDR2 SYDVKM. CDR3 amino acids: CASSSPGTGVYEQFF. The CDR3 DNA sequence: TGTGCCAGCAGTTCCCCCGGGACAGGGGTTTATGAGCAGTTCTTC.

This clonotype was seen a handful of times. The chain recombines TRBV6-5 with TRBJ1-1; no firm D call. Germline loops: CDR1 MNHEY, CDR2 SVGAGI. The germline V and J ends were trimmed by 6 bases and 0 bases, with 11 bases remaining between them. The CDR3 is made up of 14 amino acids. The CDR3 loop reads CASRYESVNTEAFF. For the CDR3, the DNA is TGTGCCAGCAGGTACGAATCGGTGAACACTGAAGCTTTCTTT.